The 10 T cell receptor beta chains reported below all come from one sample, sequenced in a study of vaccination and CD4 T cells after COVID-19. These receptors' targets are unknown. CD4+ T cells that had been cultured provided DNA sequenced with the Oncomine TCR Beta short-read assay. TCRdb used MiXCR to reprocess the PCR reads, holding one entry per CDR3 protein. The sample contains 4,000 to 4,500 distinct CDR3 sequences, roughly 77% of which appear only once. Treatment here: roughly 10-day PBMC culture with coronavirus spike peptide pools or control peptides (ViraFEST assay). It was before the COVID-19 pandemic (2011-2018) that the unexposed donor's CD4+ T cells were collected. Sequenced input: CD4+ T cells from blood, cultured in vitro. Every receptor here comes from a human donor in good health.

The chain uses TRBV19 and TRBJ2-1, with TRBD2 matching 10 bases. This CDR3 region has 16 residues. V lost 5 bases to trimming and J lost 9 bases; unmatched junction nucleotides: 13. Germline V CDR1 and CDR2: LNHDA, SQIVND (reference sequence). DNA for the CDR3: TGTGCCAGTAGTCCTAGAGGGCTAGCGGGAGTAGGTGAGCAGTTCTTC. Encoded protein: CASSPRGLAGVGEQFF.

This clonotype was detected a few times. The chain uses TRBV20-1 and TRBJ2-3; D is uncertain. This CDR3 has 13 amino acids. Germline lookup yields CDR1 DFQATT and CDR2 SNEGSKA (reference sequence). Trimming removed 5 bases at V and 2 bases at J, with 11 bases between. The CDR3 loop reads CSARVENTDTQYF. The CDR3 region has the DNA TGCAGTGCTCGAGTAGAGAACACAGATACGCAGTATTTT.

The chain has TRBV19 and TRBJ1-1; perhaps TRBD1 as D (5 bases). The CDR3 extends over 13 amino acids. The ends were cut back, 7 bases at V and 5 bases at J, with 14 bases in the middle. Germline values: CDR1 LNHDA, CDR2 SQIVND (reference sequence). The CDR3 reads CASTEGARTEAFF. For the CDR3, the DNA is TGTGCCAGTACGGAAGGGGCGCGTACTGAAGCTTTCTTT.

V usage is TRBV20-1 and J usage is TRBJ2-4; 10 bases match TRBD1. The CDR3 is made up of 13 amino acids. Germline V CDR1 and CDR2: DFQATT, SNEGSKA (reference sequence). V was clipped by 0 bases and J by 15 bases; unmatched bases: 8. The CDR3 coding sequence is TGCAGTGCTAGAGACCGAAGACAGGGGGCTCGGTACTTC. This gives the protein CSARDRRQGARYF.

The chain employs TRBV7-2 and TRBJ2-7, with TRBD1 identical over 7 bases. This CDR3 has 12 residues. Germline V gene sequence: CDR1 SGHTA, CDR2 FQGNSA. The trim removed 5 bases at V and 7 bases at J, leaving 5 bases unmatched. The CDR3 sequence: CASSGDSIEQYF. In nucleotides, the CDR3 is TGTGCCAGCAGCGGGGACAGTATAGAGCAGTACTTC.

V and J are TRBV19 and TRBJ1-1, with D unclear. This CDR3 region has 14 residues. The V gene lost 6 bases and the J gene lost 3 bases, with 14 bases spanning the gap. The germline V gene has CDR1 LNHDA and CDR2 SQIVND (reference sequence). The CDR3 nucleotides are TGTGCCAGTAGCCGAAGCCGGGTGGACACTGAAGCTTTCTTT. It encodes CASSRSRVDTEAFF.

This clonotype was observed a handful of times. This chain links TRBV27 with TRBJ2-2; D is undetermined. The CDR3 has 11 residues. V was clipped by 5 bases and J by 6 bases, with 4 bases between them. Germline loops: CDR1 MNHEY, CDR2 SMNVEV (reference sequence). CDR3 in amino acids: CASSLAGELFF. Written as DNA, the CDR3 is TGTGCCAGCAGTCTCGCCGGGGAGCTGTTTTTT.

This clonotype is a singleton in its sample. The chain carries TRBV10-3 and TRBJ1-2, with D possibly TRBD1 on 6 matching bases. CDR1 and CDR2 from the germline V gene are ENHRY and SYGVKD. CDR3 length: 13 amino acids. Trimming pared 11 bases from V and 3 bases from J, leaving 16 bases between. CDR3 coding DNA: TGTGCCTTCCACGGAGGGGGGGACTATGGCTACACCTTC. Protein sequence: CAFHGGGDYGYTF.

This clonotype was seen a few times. The chain combines TRBV27 with TRBJ2-5, with TRBD1 as a possible D gene (6 bases). The CDR3 is 13 residues long. V lost 5 bases, J lost 3 bases, and 10 bases lay in between. Germline V CDR1 and CDR2: MNHEY, SMNVEV (reference sequence). The CDR3 protein is CASSNYREETQYF. The CDR3 DNA is TGTGCCAGCAGTAACTACAGGGAAGAGACCCAGTACTTC.

This clonotype was recorded a few times. V is TRBV7-2 and J is TRBJ2-7, with 7 positions matching TRBD2. The J segment lost 0 bases and the V segment lost 2 bases, leaving 4 bases of the junction unmatched. CDR3 size: 15 residues. Germline lookup yields CDR1 SGHTA and CDR2 FQGNSA. The CDR3 nucleotides read TGTGCCAGCAGCTTAAGCGGCGGGAGCTCCTACGAGCAGTACTTC. This gives the protein CASSLSGGSSYEQYF.